The 7 T cell receptor beta chains reported below all come from one sample, sequenced in a study of T-cell memory formation after mild COVID-19. TCRdb analysed the 5' RACE reads with MiXCR anew, one entry per CDR3 protein. The table has approximately 210,000 distinct CDR3 sequences, roughly a tenth seen once. Input material: PBMCs or a T cell subset sorted from them (not recorded which). These receptors were taken from a man aged 18 to 35 who had mild COVID-19 (a few samples of this study predate the infection). Cell type and time point are not known.

The chain links TRBV5-6 to TRBJ1-2; possible D gene TRBD1, 5 bases. Trimming pared 3 bases from V and 2 bases from J, leaving 11 bases between. Germline V gene data show CDR1 as SGHDT and CDR2 as YYEEEE. The CDR3 has 14 residues. CDR3 sequence: CASSSRDGNYGYTF. The CDR3 DNA reads as TGTGCCAGCAGCTCTAGGGACGGAAACTATGGCTACACCTTC. The full variable domain, with the rest looked up from reference TRBV5-6 and TRBJ1-2, is DAGVTQSPTHLIKTRGQQVTLRCSPKSGHDTVSWYQQALGQGPQFIFQYYEEEERQRGNFPDRFSGHQFPNYSSELNVNALLLGDSALYLCASSSRDGNYGYTFGSGTRLTVV.

The chain uses TRBV15 and TRBJ2-3, with D possibly matching TRBD1 (5 bases). The germline V and J ends were trimmed by 8 bases and 2 bases, with 14 bases remaining between them. Per the germline V gene, CDR1 is LNHNV and CDR2 is YYDKDF (reference sequence). This CDR3 is 14 amino acids long. CDR3: CATLRGRDTDTQYF. CDR3 bases: TGTGCCACCCTCCGCGGCAGGGACACAGATACGCAGTATTTT. Together with reference TRBV15 and TRBJ2-3, the CDR3 gives the full variable domain: DAMVIQNPRYQVTQFGKPVTLSCSQTLNHNVMYWYQQKSSQAPKLLFHYYDKDFNNEADTPDNFQSRRPNTSFCFLDIRSPGLGDTAMYLCATLRGRDTDTQYFGPGTRLTVL.

At least ten counts were recorded for this clonotype. The rearrangement uses TRBV20-1 and TRBJ2-4; 8 nucleotides line up with TRBD2. Trimming removed 5 bases from V and 3 bases from J; junction bases left unmatched: 3. The CDR3 runs 13 residues. Germline V lookup: CDR1 DFQATT, CDR2 SNEGSKA (reference sequence). The CDR3 bases are TGCAGTGCTCCCGGGACTAGCAAAAACATTCAGTACTTC. The encoded protein is CSAPGTSKNIQYF.

This clonotype has ten or more counts. The chain combines TRBV3-1 with TRBJ2-5; D might be TRBD1 (5 bases). Trimming pared 1 base from V and 2 bases from J, leaving 14 bases between. In germline, CDR1 is LGHDT, CDR2 YNNKEL (reference sequence). The CDR3 totals 16 residues. The CDR3 sequence is CASSQGFQGGQETQYF. CDR3 coding DNA: TGTGCCAGCAGCCAAGGTTTCCAGGGTGGTCAAGAGACCCAGTACTTC.

This rearrangement joins TRBV4-3 to TRBJ2-1; 8 bases line up with TRBD2. The CDR3 is made up of 14 amino acids. The V gene's germline CDR1 is LGHNA and CDR2 YSLEER. Trimming cost V 4 bases and J 6 bases; bases outside gene matches: 5. In DNA form, the CDR3 reads TGCGCCAGCAGCCGCGGCGGGGGGCTCAATGAGCAGTTCTTC. Protein sequence: CASSRGGGLNEQFF.

This clonotype was recorded a few times. The chain is built from TRBV7-8 and TRBJ1-5; 8 positions match TRBD1. After removal of 5 bases from V and 14 bases from J, the junction contained 11 bases not matched to a gene. The CDR3 is made up of 13 amino acids. The germline V gene has CDR1 SGHVS and CDR2 FQNEAQ. Here the CDR3 reads CASSRHRTGTEHF. The CDR3 DNA sequence: TGTGCCAGCAGCCGCCATCGGACAGGGACGGAGCATTTT.

This clonotype was counted between two and nine times. V is TRBV5-1 and J is TRBJ1-2, with 9 bases matching TRBD1. The ends lost 1 base at V and 5 bases at J; junction bases unmatched: 6. The germline gives CDR1 SGHRS, CDR2 YFSETQ. The CDR3 runs 15 residues. CDR3 sequence (DNA): TGCGCCAGCAGCTTGTGGACAGGGGATGGGTATGGCTACACCTTC. Residues: CASSLWTGDGYGYTF.